The 9 T cell receptor beta chains listed next were all sequenced from one sample in a study of blood T cell repertoires in COVID-19. Sequencing was performed with immunoSEQ multiplex PCR; in TCRdb, only in-frame clones are kept and a portion is missing. The data hold roughly 260,000 clones, with about 91% observed a single time. Sequenced material: peripheral blood. These receptors were taken from a person aged 18-30 years with COVID-19, enrolled during active disease.

The chain recombines TRBV7-9 with TRBJ2-3; 7 bases line up with TRBD1. The V gene's germline CDR1 is SEHNR and CDR2 FQNEAQ (reference sequence). The CDR3 has 16 amino acids. V lost 5 bases to trimming and J lost 4 bases; unmatched junction nucleotides: 12. The CDR3 protein is CASSVSGTERPDTQYF. The CDR3 DNA is TGTGCCAGCAGCGTTTCCGGGACAGAACGACCAGATACGCAGTATTTT.

The chain uses TRBV11-2 and TRBJ1-1; no clear D. CDR3 length equals 15 residues. The V and J ends lost 4 bases and 5 bases respectively, with 17 bases between them. Germline V CDR1 and CDR2: SGHAT, FQNNGV. CDR3 in amino acids: CASSSPWEGETEAFF. CDR3 DNA sequence: TGTGCCAGCAGCTCCCCCTGGGAGGGAGAGACTGAAGCTTTCTTT.

The V call is TRBV30, the J call TRBJ2-7; 8 positions match TRBD1. CDR1 is GTSNPN and CDR2 is SVGIG in the germline V gene (reference sequence). V shed 2 bases and J 0 bases; nucleotides not matched to a gene: 9. This CDR3 has 16 residues. The CDR3 protein is CAWSFGQGLGSYEQYF. CDR3 DNA sequence: TGTGCCTGGAGTTTTGGACAGGGTCTCGGCTCCTACGAGCAGTACTTC.

Concerning this clone itself: The sample has other DNA sequences that encode this CDR3 too. The rearrangement links TRBV18 to TRBJ1-5, with 8 bases aligning to TRBD1. CDR3 length: 14 amino acids. Germline CDR1 KGHSH, CDR2 LQKENI. The trim removed 2 bases at V and 4 bases at J, leaving 1 base unmatched. The CDR3 here is CASSPGQGNQPQHF. CDR3 DNA sequence: TGTGCCAGCTCACCAGGACAGGGAAATCAGCCCCAGCATTTT.

The genes are TRBV15 and TRBJ2-2, with D perhaps matching TRBD1 (6 bases). This CDR3 comprises 16 residues. Per germline, CDR1 LNHNV and CDR2 YYDKDF (reference sequence). Trimming took off 9 bases at V and 2 bases at J, with 19 bases between the two ends. The DNA of the CDR3 is TGTGCCACTCTGGACAGAATTAAATCCAACACCGGGGAGCTGTTTTTT. Its translation: CATLDRIKSNTGELFF.

The rearrangement links TRBV11-2 to TRBJ1-2, with 8 bases matching TRBD1. With V trimmed by 6 bases and J by 4 bases, 7 bases remained unmatched. This CDR3 has 14 amino acids. CDR1 SGHAT and CDR2 FQNNGV come from the germline V gene. The CDR3: CASSSPTGAYGYTF. The CDR3, as DNA: TGTGCCAGCAGTTCCCCGACAGGGGCCTATGGCTACACCTTC.

This chain connects TRBV28 to TRBJ2-1; D remains unclear. Trimming took 4 bases from V and 0 from J, leaving 10 bases between them. The CDR3 covers 15 residues. CDR1 is MDHEN, CDR2 SYDVKM, per germline. The CDR3 DNA reads TGTGCCAGCAGTTCTATTGCGAGCTCCTACAATGAGCAGTTCTTC. Protein: CASSSIASSYNEQFF.

J is TRBJ1-4 and V is TRBV6-6, with 9 bases matching TRBD1. The CDR3 contains 15 residues. With V trimmed by 5 bases and J by 5 bases, 6 bases remained unmatched. The germline V gene has CDR1 MNHNY and CDR2 SVGAGI (reference sequence). The CDR3 is CASSSPGQGNEKLFF. Written as DNA, the CDR3 is TGTGCCAGCAGTAGTCCGGGACAGGGAAATGAAAAACTGTTTTTT.

The V gene is TRBV5-6, the J gene TRBJ2-7; no firm D call. This CDR3 comprises 13 residues. V was trimmed by 0 bases and J by 2 bases, leaving 6 bases between them. Looked up from germline, CDR1 is SGHDT and CDR2 is YYEEEE. The CDR3 DNA is TGTGCCAGCAGCTTGGGTAATACCTACGAGCAGTACTTC. Translation: CASSLGNTYEQYF.